What follows are 4 T cell receptor beta chains derived from one specimen sequenced in a study of Graves' ophthalmopathy and Graves' hyperthyroidism. TCR beta CDR3 regions were amplified from RNA transcripts. Amplification began with first-round RT-PCR using HTBI primers, then second-round multiplex PCR was performed. TCRdb re-called the multiplex PCR reads with MiXCR, one entry per CDR3 protein. The sample yields 900,000 to 1,200,000 distinct CDR3 sequences, about two fifths seen once. The sample was peripheral blood or thyroid tissue (not recorded which). The receptors come from an adult man with Graves' hyperthyroidism.

This clonotype was counted ten times or more. The J gene is TRBJ1-2, the V gene TRBV2, with D maybe TRBD1 (5 bases). Germline-derived CDR1 and CDR2 are SNHLY and FYNNEI. The V and J ends lost 10 bases and 1 base respectively, with 19 bases between them. The CDR3 totals 15 residues. The DNA of the CDR3 is TGTGCCAACCAAGAGACGGGGGGTGTTAACTATGGCTACACCTTC. This translates into CANQETGGVNYGYTF.

The chain links TRBV27 to TRBJ2-7, with D perhaps matching TRBD1 or TRBD2 (7 bases each). With 1 base removed from V and 5 bases from J, the gap between germline ends came to 15 bases. This CDR3 is 15 amino acids long. CDR1 and CDR2 (germline): MNHEY, SMNVEV (reference sequence). The CDR3 reads CASSLFSTGRDEQYF. In DNA form, the CDR3 reads TGTGCCAGCAGTTTATTTTCGACAGGGAGGGACGAGCAGTACTTC.

The chain joins TRBV9 to TRBJ2-5; tentative D call: TRBD2 (6 bases). This CDR3 is 18 amino acids long. Germline loops: CDR1 SGDLS, CDR2 YYNGEE. Trimming took 3 bases from V and 1 from J, leaving 22 bases between them. The CDR3, as DNA: TGTGCCAGCAGCGCAGAAAGAGAGCCTGGAGGGGCCCAAGAGACCCAGTACTTC. This codes for CASSAEREPGGAQETQYF.

Notes on this clonotype: A read error is possible here, since a much larger clone lies one base away. V is TRBV7-9 and J is TRBJ2-7; D remains ambiguous. Germline V gene lookup returns CDR1 SEHNR and CDR2 FQNEAQ (reference sequence). The germline V and J ends were trimmed by 3 bases and 2 bases, with 14 bases remaining between them. The CDR3 has 15 amino acids. In DNA, the CDR3 is TGTGCCAGCAGCTTCGATCTGGGTTCCCCCTACGAGCAGTACTTC. Translated: CASSFDLGSPYEQYF.